This is a list of T cell receptor beta chains from one sample in a study of Ad26.COV2.S vaccination and SARS-CoV-2 variants. Data came from immunoSEQ multiplex PCR; TCRdb stores just in-frame clones and leaves some out. The table includes 350,000 to 450,000 clones, 80% to 90% detected once. The sample was peripheral blood, taken in a trial of Ad26.COV2.S vaccine versus placebo. All receptors come from a person aged 18-60 years who received the Ad26.COV2.S COVID-19 vaccine or a placebo. Each CDR3 is given without its conserved first and last residue. D genes are given only for firm matches.

D gene	V gene	J gene	CDR3 protein
TRBD1	TRBV13	TRBJ1-2	ASSLGPGTGGRGGYT
-	TRBV6-6	TRBJ2-3	ASSYSPGLSTDTQY
-	TRBV4-1	TRBJ2-7	ASSPGQSSYEQY
TRBD1	TRBV3-1/TRBV3-2	TRBJ2-7	ASSQTTGTGNLQQY
-	TRBV7-2	TRBJ1-2	ASSSPGYNYGYT
-	TRBV2	TRBJ2-2	ASSEMANANTGELF
TRBD2	TRBV5-1	TRBJ2-7	ASSYSSGGPPEQY
-	TRBV30	TRBJ2-2	AWSVLRATGELF
-	TRBV3-1/TRBV3-2	TRBJ1-4	ASSPRGSGHEKLF
TRBD2	TRBV24-1	TRBJ2-7	ATSAPGTSGRTYEQY
-	TRBV6-5	TRBJ2-7	ASSLRGYSYEQY
TRBD2	TRBV11-2	TRBJ2-3	ASSLVGLAGLGRDTQY
-	TRBV7-2	TRBJ2-1	ASSLALQGHNEQF
-	TRBV24-1	TRBJ2-7	ATSEDSGRGFHEQY
-	TRBV9	TRBJ2-1	ASSVVTENEQF
TRBD2	TRBV4-3	TRBJ2-1	ASSIMPGLAGDDIYNEQF
-	TRBV7-2	TRBJ2-1	ASSLEGGNEQF
-	TRBV6-5	TRBJ2-7	ASSYRGLYEQY
-	TRBV2	TRBJ2-7	ASATWAGVGYEQY
TRBD2	TRBV7-2	TRBJ2-7	ASSLEWGGKQY
TRBD2	TRBV9	TRBJ2-3	ASSPRGPSGADTQY
-	TRBV5-4	TRBJ1-4	ASSRWDGDEKLF
-	TRBV7-9	TRBJ2-3	ASRPPRGDRDTDTQY
-	TRBV5-1	TRBJ1-2	ASSLAGPSYGYT
-	TRBV6-1	TRBJ1-3	ASSEQGGSGNTIY
TRBD2	TRBV4-3	TRBJ2-7	ASSQGGTSGHYEQY
-	TRBV12-3/TRBV12-4	TRBJ1-1	ASSTTQSTEAF
TRBD2	TRBV19	TRBJ2-7	ASSISGTGSYEQY
TRBD2	TRBV27	TRBJ2-2	ASSSTGSGSARGGELF
TRBD1	TRBV7-9	TRBJ2-3	ASTRMAGGGTDTQY
-	TRBV14	TRBJ2-3	ASSPRTPDTQY
TRBD1	TRBV7-2	TRBJ2-7	ASSSPPQGAYEQY
-	TRBV6-2/TRBV6-3	TRBJ1-2	ASSYLAGLPNYGYT
-	TRBV6-4	TRBJ2-1	ASSLNPELNEQF
TRBD1	TRBV5-6	TRBJ1-1	ASSLAGTENTEAF
-	TRBV7-2	TRBJ1-4	ASSPRGGVNEKLF
-	TRBV4-1	TRBJ2-7	ASSPPGSLYEQY
TRBD1	TRBV18	TRBJ2-7	ASSPETGVVYEQY
TRBD1	TRBV19	TRBJ2-2	ASSSLRQGALDTGELF
TRBD2	TRBV19	TRBJ2-7	ASSGTSSYEQY
-	TRBV6-6	TRBJ1-1	ASSFQANTEAF
TRBD2	TRBV5-1	TRBJ2-2	ASSLDIFGTSGNTGELF
-	TRBV7-9	TRBJ1-1	ASSQEGIGYTEAF
TRBD2	TRBV7-2	TRBJ2-5	ASSLAYRLAGVETQY
TRBD1	TRBV6-6	TRBJ2-7	ASSRSGTGAYEQY
-	TRBV5-6	TRBJ1-2	ASSLHGGNRGYT
-	TRBV4-3	TRBJ2-2	ASSQSIDTGELF
TRBD1	TRBV5-4	TRBJ2-5	ASSDAAGGKETQY
-	TRBV24-1	TRBJ1-5	ATSVQGNQPQH
-	TRBV7-2	TRBJ1-1	ASSFGPTEAF
-	TRBV7-9	TRBJ1-5	ASSLDSGLGNQPQH
TRBD2	TRBV6-6	TRBJ2-2	ASFTGTSMTGELF
TRBD2	TRBV6-6	TRBJ2-7	ASSYGLAGEKQY
TRBD1	TRBV11-2	TRBJ1-6	ASSRQGGNSPLH
-	TRBV6-2/TRBV6-3	TRBJ2-7	ASSPLDGLSYEQY
-	TRBV4-1	TRBJ1-6	ASSQGLVYGPLH
TRBD1	TRBV6-1	TRBJ1-1	ASSEQNRGTAF
-	TRBV19	TRBJ2-3	ASIGAGRGTDTQY